This is a list of T cell receptor beta chains from one sample in a study of cytomegalovirus exposure and HLA in healthy donors. Sequencing used immunoSEQ multiplex PCR; TCRdb keeps in-frame clones, though not all of them. The table shows approximately 46,000 clones, with 80% to 95% occurring only once. Input material: PBMCs. The receptors were gathered from a woman aged 18-30 years in good health and CMV-seronegative. CDR3s include the opening cysteine and the closing phenylalanine or tryptophan. D genes are given only for firm matches. Clone size, where shown, is once, few, many, or a class for clones that have expanded.

D	J	length	size	V	CDR3	DNA
.	TRBJ1-5	14	.	TRBV4-1	CASSHPGVGKPQHF	TGCGCCAGCAGCCACCCGGGGGTGGGAAAACCCCAGCATTTT
TRBD2	TRBJ2-7	15	.	TRBV4-2	CASSQEAGLASEQYF	TGTGCCAGCAGCCAAGAAGCGGGGCTAGCGTCGGAGCAGTACTTC
.	TRBJ2-5	13	.	TRBV7-3	CASSLNQRETQYF	TGTGCCAGCAGCTTAAACCAGCGAGAGACCCAGTACTTC
.	TRBJ1-1	13	.	TRBV2	CASSEDRTAEAFF	TGTGCCAGCAGCGAGGACCGGACAGCCGAAGCTTTCTTT
.	TRBJ1-5	14	.	TRBV15	CATSEYRPEQPQHF	TGTGCCACCAGCGAATACAGGCCGGAACAGCCCCAGCATTTT
.	TRBJ1-2	13	.	TRBV19	CASSMEVFYGYTF	TGTGCCAGTAGTATGGAGGTTTTCTATGGCTACACCTTC
.	TRBJ2-7	17	.	TRBV21-1	CASSKEASGGRVYEQYF	TGTGCCAGCAGCAAAGAGGCTAGCGGGGGGCGAGTCTACGAGCAGTACTTC
.	TRBJ1-1	13	.	TRBV19	CASSSDRNTEAFF	TGTGCCAGTAGTTCTGACAGGAACACTGAAGCTTTCTTT
TRBD1	TRBJ2-2	15	few	TRBV6-5	CASRRTGYNTGELFF	TGTGCCAGCAGGCGGACAGGGTACAACACCGGGGAGCTGTTTTTT
.	TRBJ1-1	10	.	TRBV2	CASSRTEAFF	TGTGCCAGCAGTCGGACTGAAGCTTTCTTT
TRBD1	TRBJ2-5	17	.	TRBV7-6	CASSLERRQGGRETQYF	TGTGCCAGCAGCTTAGAACGTAGACAGGGGGGTCGGGAGACCCAGTACTTC
TRBD2	TRBJ2-6	18	.	TRBV13	CASSLGLAGDSGANVLTF	TGTGCCAGCAGCTTAGGACTAGCGGGGGATAGTGGGGCCAACGTCCTGACTTTC
.	TRBJ2-3	14	.	TRBV10-3	CAISDQIRGDTQYF	TGTGCCATCAGTGACCAAATTAGAGGAGATACGCAGTATTTT
.	TRBJ2-5	14	.	TRBV4-1	CASSQGAGLETQYF	TGCGCCAGCAGCCAAGGGGCAGGCCTGGAGACCCAGTACTTC
.	TRBJ2-7	15	once	TRBV5-6	CASSLVGTGTYEQYF	TGTGCCAGCAGCTTGGTGGGAACAGGGACCTACGAGCAGTACTTC
.	TRBJ1-2	13	.	TRBV29-1	CSTTGGLNYGYTF	TGCTCGACAACCGGAGGATTAAACTATGGCTACACCTTC
.	TRBJ2-5	16	once	TRBV5-1	CASSLRGTTASETQYF	TGCGCCAGCAGCTTACGAGGGACAACTGCTTCCGAGACCCAGTACTTC
TRBD2	TRBJ2-7	16	.	TRBV9	CASSVTLAGLNYEQYF	TGTGCCAGCAGCGTAACACTAGCGGGACTGAACTACGAGCAGTACTTC
.	TRBJ2-3	11	once	TRBV19	CASKRTDTQYF	TGTGCCAGTAAGCGCACAGATACGCAGTATTTT
TRBD2	TRBJ2-3	17	.	TRBV7-3	CASSSLTGTRSTDTQYF	TGTGCCAGCAGCTCGCTTACCGGGACTAGATCGACAGATACGCAGTATTTT
.	TRBJ1-5	17	.	TRBV4-1	CASSQDFVQGHNQPQHF	TGCGCCAGCAGCCAAGACTTCGTTCAGGGACACAATCAGCCCCAGCATTTT
TRBD1	TRBJ1-2	17	once	TRBV11-2	CASSLLGVLGQGLGYTF	TGTGCCAGCAGCTTACTCGGCGTACTGGGACAGGGGCTCGGCTACACCTTC
.	TRBJ2-3	12	.	TRBV10-3	CAISETGKAQYF	TGTGCCATCAGTGAAACAGGGAAAGCGCAGTATTTT
.	TRBJ2-1	12	few	TRBV28	CASSTAYNEQFF	TGTGCCAGCAGTACAGCCTACAATGAGCAGTTCTTC
.	TRBJ2-1	11	.	TRBV30	CAWSLNNEQFF	TGTGCCTGGAGTTTAAACAATGAGCAGTTCTTC
TRBD1	TRBJ2-7	14	few	TRBV19	CASSTTDREGGQYF	TGTGCCAGTAGTACCACGGACAGGGAAGGTGGGCAGTACTTC
TRBD1	TRBJ2-1	15	.	TRBV5-4	CASSLVTGGVSEQFF	TGTGCCAGCAGCTTAGTTACAGGGGGCGTCAGTGAGCAGTTCTTC
.	TRBJ1-5	14	.	TRBV28	CASSLSEAERPQHF	TGTGCCAGCAGTTTATCCGAGGCCGAGAGGCCCCAGCATTTT
.	TRBJ1-2	17	.	TRBV28	CASSLSARGAPNYGYTF	TGTGCCAGCAGTTTATCTGCCCGGGGGGCCCCAAACTATGGCTACACCTTC
.	TRBJ1-2	13	.	TRBV28	CASSGRVPYGYTF	TGTGCCAGCAGTGGGAGGGTACCCTATGGCTACACCTTC
.	TRBJ2-1	14	.	TRBV28	CASSLTLGGAEQFF	TGTGCCAGCAGTTTAACCCTAGGCGGGGCTGAGCAGTTCTTC
.	TRBJ1-1	12	.	TRBV30	CAWSVQGPGAFF	TGTGCCTGGAGTGTACAGGGTCCAGGGGCTTTCTTT
TRBD1	TRBJ1-5	15	.	TRBV30	CAWSVFGQGYQPQHF	TGTGCCTGGAGTGTTTTCGGACAGGGGTATCAGCCCCAGCATTTT
.	TRBJ2-7	13	.	TRBV19	CASSTAGNYEQYF	TGTGCCAGTAGCACCGCCGGGAACTACGAGCAGTACTTC
.	TRBJ2-7	18	.	TRBV9	CASSVGTGQTRLSYEQYF	TGTGCCAGCAGCGTCGGCACAGGCCAGACTCGCCTGTCTTACGAGCAGTACTTC
.	TRBJ1-2	14	.	TRBV6-5	CASSSTDRLRGYTF	TGTGCCAGCAGTTCAACTGACAGGCTGAGGGGCTACACCTTC
.	TRBJ2-5	13	.	TRBV7-3	CASSSPTQETQYF	TGTGCCAGCAGCTCACCCACTCAAGAGACCCAGTACTTC
.	TRBJ1-4	13	once	TRBV6-5	CASRPRTNEKLFF	TGTGCCAGCAGACCCAGAACTAATGAAAAACTGTTTTTT
.	TRBJ1-2	15	.	TRBV19	CATISKTANYDGYTF	TGTGCCACAATATCCAAGACAGCGAACTATGATGGCTACACCTTC
TRBD1	TRBJ1-2	15	.	TRBV6-1	CASRRTGQGEYGYTF	TGTGCCAGCAGGCGGACGGGACAGGGAGAATATGGCTACACCTTC
TRBD1	TRBJ1-2	14	once	TRBV27	CASRGTGVNYGYTF	TGTGCCAGCAGGGGGACAGGGGTTAACTATGGCTACACCTTC
TRBD2	TRBJ2-1	15	.	TRBV10-3	CAIRDSGRASNEQFF	TGTGCCATCAGGGATAGCGGGAGGGCCTCCAATGAGCAGTTCTTC
TRBD2	TRBJ2-3	16	.	TRBV6-1	CASSEEDGGARDTQYF	TGTGCCAGCAGTGAAGAGGACGGGGGGGCAAGAGATACGCAGTATTTT
.	TRBJ2-3	11	.	TRBV19	CASSRADTQYF	TGTGCCAGTAGTAGAGCAGATACGCAGTATTTT
.	TRBJ1-3	14	.	TRBV6-6	CASSYGSSGNTIYF	TGTGCCAGCAGTTACGGTAGCTCTGGAAACACCATATATTTT
.	TRBJ1-2	14	.	TRBV28	CASSSTAGNYGYTF	TGTGCCAGCAGTTCCACCGCAGGGAACTATGGCTACACCTTC
TRBD2	TRBJ2-3	15	.	TRBV9	CASSVDSGGTDTQYF	TGTGCCAGCAGCGTAGATAGCGGGGGCACAGATACGCAGTATTTT
TRBD2	TRBJ2-5	19	.	TRBV19	CASSIDGRAPRRVAETQYF	TGTGCCAGTAGTATAGATGGGAGGGCCCCCAGGAGGGTGGCCGAGACCCAGTACTTC
TRBD1	TRBJ1-2	15	.	TRBV28	CAIPHGTGSAGGYTF	TGTGCCATCCCTCACGGGACAGGTTCCGCGGGGGGCTACACCTTC
.	TRBJ1-5	16	.	TRBV21-1	CASSKAPRGLNQPQHF	TGTGCCAGCAGCAAAGCGCCCAGGGGGCTGAATCAGCCCCAGCATTTT
.	TRBJ1-1	14	.	TRBV30	CAWSVNRANTEAFF	TGTGCCTGGAGTGTAAACAGAGCAAACACTGAAGCTTTCTTT
.	TRBJ2-5	13	.	TRBV6-6	CASKGPGGETQYF	TGTGCCAGCAAAGGCCCTGGGGGGGAGACCCAGTACTTC
.	TRBJ1-2	15	.	TRBV11-2	CASSSGGGSNYGYTF	TGTGCCAGCAGCTCCGGGGGCGGGAGTAACTATGGCTACACCTTC